This TCR delta chain was observed in a study of gamma-delta T cells after stem cell transplantation. A word on this clone: The TCRdb protein comes from a much larger clone and disagrees with this DNA's translation at residue 3, likely due to a read error; the protein given here is derived from the DNA.

The CDR3 has 17 residues. In germline, CDR1 is GEAIGNYY, CDR2 EKD. TCRdb reanalyzed the RT-PCR reads using CATT. The data contain around 2,900 delta-chain clones, 4% to 6% of them singletons. The material sequenced was gamma-delta T cells. The TCR was taken from a human donor. It is not recorded whose cells these are; they may come from a transplant donor. This rearrangement joins TRDV2 to TRDJ1, with no clear D. The CDR3 nucleotides are TGTGCCTATGACACTATTCGACCTCCCACGTACACCGATAAACTCATCTTT. It translates to CAYDTIRPPTYTDKLIF.